One sample yielded the 15 T cell receptor beta chains listed below, sequenced in a study of blood T cell repertoires in COVID-19. Some clones are missing from TCRdb's copy, which holds only in-frame ones; the method was immunoSEQ multiplex PCR. The repertoire holds about 280,000 clones, with around 83% as singletons. Source material: PBMCs or T cells enriched from blood (not recorded which). These receptors all come from a man aged 40-50 years who had been exposed to COVID-19.

The CDR3 DNA reads as TGTGCCAGCAGCGGGGGCGGGAGTATCGAGCAGTACTTC. It yields the protein CASSGGGSIEQYF. This chain connects TRBV5-6 to TRBJ2-7, with D maybe TRBD2 (7 bases). With 4 bases removed from V and 6 bases from J, the gap between germline ends came to 14 bases. Germline lookup yields CDR1 SGHDT and CDR2 YYEEEE. This CDR3 spans 13 amino acids.

The chain carries TRBV27 and TRBJ1-2, with TRBD1 identical over 9 bases. This CDR3 has 16 amino acids. CDR1 and CDR2 (germline): MNHEY, SMNVEV (reference sequence). The junction had 10 bases not matched to a gene; V was cut back by 6 bases and J by 2 bases. CDR3 coding DNA: TGTGCCAGCAGCTCGGGGCGGGACAGGGCAAACTATGGCTACACCTTC. It yields the protein CASSSGRDRANYGYTF.

The V gene is TRBV11-3, the J gene TRBJ1-1; D call uncertain. Germline V CDR1 and CDR2: SGHNT, YENEEA. V lost 1 base and J 10 bases, leaving 10 bases between the germline ends. CDR3 length: 12 residues. For the CDR3, the DNA is TGTGCCAGCAGCTTAGGGGCGCCCAGAGCTTTCTTT. Its protein product is CASSLGAPRAFF.

CDR3 DNA: TGTGCCAGCACCTTCCTTACAGCTCCAAACACCATATATTTT. Amino acids: CASTFLTAPNTIYF. The chain links TRBV6-5 to TRBJ1-3; D unclear. The CDR3 consists of 14 residues. In germline, CDR1 is MNHEY, CDR2 SVGAGI. Trimming took off 7 bases at V and 6 bases at J, with 16 bases between the two ends.

The chain carries TRBV30 and TRBJ2-7; perhaps TRBD1 as D (5 bases). V was trimmed by 4 bases and J by 0 bases, leaving 10 bases between them. This CDR3 spans 13 amino acids. CDR1 GTSNPN and CDR2 SVGIG come from the germline V gene (reference sequence). As DNA, the CDR3 is TGTGCCTGGATCCGACAGCGCTCCTACGAGCAGTACTTC. Residues: CAWIRQRSYEQYF. Full variable domain (missing parts from reference TRBV30 and TRBJ2-7): SQTIHQWPATLVQPVGSPLSLECTVEGTSNPNLYWYRQAAGRGLQLLFYSVGIGQISSEVPQNLSASRPQDRQFILSSKKLLLSDSGFYLCAWIRQRSYEQYFGPGTRLTVT.

This chain joins TRBV6-5 and TRBJ2-7, with D tentatively TRBD1 (6 bases). CDR3 size: 11 residues. Per the germline V gene, CDR1 is MNHEY and CDR2 is SVGAGI. V was pared by 6 bases and J by 8 bases, with 11 bases between. The DNA for the CDR3 is TGTGCCAGCAGCAGTGACAGGAAGCAGTACTTC. It yields the protein CASSSDRKQYF.

Here the CDR3 DNA reads TGTGCCAGTAGTTACACAACAGGGAACTCACCCCTCCACTTT. It specifies CASSYTTGNSPLHF. The chain uses TRBV19 and TRBJ1-6; perhaps TRBD1 as D (6 bases). This CDR3 spans 14 amino acids. CDR1 LNHDA and CDR2 SQIVND come from the germline V gene (reference sequence). Trimming removed 5 bases from V and 10 bases from J, with 15 bases in between.

The rearrangement links TRBV6-1 to TRBJ1-5; 8 nucleotides align to TRBD1. The CDR3 length is 15 residues. Trimming removed 3 bases from V and 7 bases from J; junction bases left unmatched: 8. Germline V gene data show CDR1 as MNHNS and CDR2 as SASEGT. The CDR3 DNA reads as TGTGCCAGCAGTGAGACAGGGGCCACCGGGCAGCCCCAGCATTTT. This translates into CASSETGATGQPQHF.

V and J are TRBV7-3 and TRBJ2-3; TRBD1 agrees at 10 bases. The CDR3 totals 16 residues. Germline assignment: CDR1 SGHTA and CDR2 FQGTGA. Germline trimming cut 5 bases from V and 2 bases from J; bases unmatched to any gene: 7. The CDR3 DNA reads as TGTGCCAGCAGCCCCGGGACAGGGGACCCCACAGATACGCAGTATTTT. Amino acid sequence: CASSPGTGDPTDTQYF.

The chain carries TRBV10-1 and TRBJ2-1, with D tentatively TRBD2 (6 bases). Trimming took 4 bases from V and 1 from J, leaving 14 bases between them. Looked up from germline, CDR1 is WNHNN and CDR2 is SYGVQD (reference sequence). The CDR3 covers 16 residues. CDR3 region: CASSGASALSYNEQFF. As DNA, the CDR3 is TGCGCCAGCAGTGGGGCTAGCGCGCTATCCTACAATGAGCAGTTCTTC.

This clone was observed a few times. V and J are TRBV20-1 and TRBJ2-1; D is ambiguous. V was trimmed by 4 bases and J by 6 bases, leaving 7 bases between them. This CDR3 has 11 residues. In germline, CDR1 is DFQATT, CDR2 SNEGSKA (reference sequence). CDR3 coding DNA: TGCAGTGCTAACTATGCCAATGAGCAGTTCTTC. It specifies CSANYANEQFF.

This sequence joins TRBV6-4 and TRBJ1-2, with a tentative D call TRBD1 (5 bases). From germline, CDR1 is MRHNA and CDR2 SNTAGT. V lost 2 bases and J lost 7, with 11 bases in between. This CDR3 spans 13 amino acids. CDR3 in DNA: TGTGCCAGCAGTGACGTCCAGGGCTCTGGCTACACCTTC. This gives the protein CASSDVQGSGYTF.

The chain is built from TRBV2 and TRBJ2-5; D not resolved. The CDR3 contains 11 residues. Germline V lookup: CDR1 SNHLY, CDR2 FYNNEI. V lost 4 bases, J lost 5 bases, and 5 bases lay in between. For the CDR3, the DNA is TGTGCCAGCAGTGCCTACGAGACCCAGTACTTC. It encodes CASSAYETQYF.

J is TRBJ1-2 and V is TRBV7-9; no reliable D call. Germline CDR1 reads SEHNR; CDR2 reads FQNEAQ (reference sequence). V dropped 5 bases and J dropped 5 bases, with 6 bases sitting between them. The CDR3 is 11 residues long. In nucleotides, the CDR3 is TGTGCCAGCAGCGCACAGTATGGCTACACCTTC. It translates to CASSAQYGYTF.

The chain uses TRBV7-9 and TRBJ2-5; D perhaps matches TRBD2 (5 bases). The V end lost 5 bases, the J end lost 4 bases, and 17 bases lay between the germline ends. CDR3 length equals 15 residues. Germline V gene lookup returns CDR1 SEHNR and CDR2 FQNEAQ (reference sequence). DNA for the CDR3: TGTGCCAGCAGCCCCATTAGAGGGAGTCGAGAGACCCAGTACTTC. Its translation: CASSPIRGSRETQYF.